Described below is a single T cell receptor beta chain sequence and its context. V was cut by 0 bases and J by 7 bases, with 12 bases left in between. The germline V gene has CDR1 LGHDT and CDR2 YNNKEL (reference sequence). The CDR3 sequence is 14 residues long. The data were produced by immunoSEQ multiplex PCR, yet TCRdb's version contains in-frame clones alone and is incomplete. The table lists some 240,000 clones, around 87% of them singletons. The source of the sample is a study of blood T cell repertoires in COVID-19. Study as a whole: From T cells, B-cell-depleted T cells, or PBMCs came the material, which was cDNA or gDNA.

This receptor was taken from a man between 60 and 70 years old who had recovered from COVID-19. The J gene is TRBJ2-5, the V gene TRBV3-1 (or the pseudogene TRBV3-2); D perhaps matches TRBD1 (6 bases). Sequenced: peripheral blood. CDR3 DNA sequence: TGTGCCAGCAGCCAAGACTGGGGCAGGGGGACCCAGTACTTC. This sequence encodes CASSQDWGRGTQYF.